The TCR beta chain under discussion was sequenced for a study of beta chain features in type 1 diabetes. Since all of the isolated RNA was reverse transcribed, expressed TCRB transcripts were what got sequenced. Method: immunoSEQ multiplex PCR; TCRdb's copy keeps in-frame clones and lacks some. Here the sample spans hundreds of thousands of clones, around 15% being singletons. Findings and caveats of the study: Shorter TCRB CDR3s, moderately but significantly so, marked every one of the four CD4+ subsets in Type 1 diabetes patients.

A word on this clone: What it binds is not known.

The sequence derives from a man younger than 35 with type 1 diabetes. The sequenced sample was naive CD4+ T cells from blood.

CDR3 protein: CASSQGLPYEQYF. The CDR3, as DNA: TGCGCCAGCAGCCAAGGGCTGCCCTACGAGCAGTACTTC. V gene TRBV4-1 combines with J gene TRBJ2-7, with no clear D. This CDR3 is built from 13 residues. The V and J ends lost 1 base and 2 bases respectively, with 6 bases between them. CDR1 and CDR2 from the germline V gene are MGHRA and YSYEKL.